Presented here are 16 T cell receptor beta chains from one specimen sequenced in a study of beta chain features in type 1 diabetes. Expressed TCRB transcripts were sequenced after all isolated RNA was converted to cDNA. Using immunoSEQ multiplex PCR, the repertoire was profiled, and TCRdb retains in-frame clones only, with some absent. Of around 650,000 clones in the sample, around 11% were seen once. Findings and limits, study-wide: All four CD4+ subsets from Type 1 diabetes patients carried moderately but significantly shorter TCRB CDR3s.

These receptors' targets are unknown. The sample taken for sequencing was naive CD4+ T cells from blood. All receptors come from a man younger than 40 with type 1 diabetes.

This clone has just a few counts. The chain employs TRBV15 and TRBJ1-2, with 9 bases that match TRBD1. J gave up 5 bases and V 3 bases, and 4 bases lay outside the gene matches. This CDR3 comprises 14 residues. Per the germline V gene, CDR1 is LNHNV and CDR2 is YYDKDF (reference sequence). The CDR3 region has the DNA TGTGCCACCAGCAGGGGGACAGGGCAGTATGGCTACACCTTC. The encoded protein is CATSRGTGQYGYTF.

The rearrangement uses TRBV23-1 and TRBJ1-6, with D possibly being TRBD1 (6 bases). TRBV23-1 is recorded as an ORF, its role being uncertain. The CDR3 length is 15 residues. Trimming took off 3 bases at V and 14 bases at J, with 20 bases between the two ends. The CDR3 protein is CASSHPSRGGWALHF. CDR3 in DNA: TGCGCCAGCAGTCACCCGAGTAGGGGGGGTTGGGCCCTCCACTTT.

There are a few counts of this clone. This sequence joins TRBV16 and TRBJ2-6, with D unclear. The V gene's germline CDR1 is KGHSY and CDR2 FQNENV. Trimming removed 4 bases from V and 2 bases from J, with 9 bases in between. The CDR3 contains 15 residues. CDR3 region: CASSPVRTGANVLTF. CDR3 nucleotide sequence: TGTGCCAGCAGCCCTGTAAGAACTGGGGCCAACGTCCTGACTTTC.

This clone was recorded a few times. V and J are TRBV5-4 and TRBJ2-6, with D perhaps TRBD1 (6 bases). The CDR3 consists of 15 residues. CDR1 and CDR2 from the germline V gene are SGHNT and YYREEE (reference sequence). The V and J ends lost 3 bases and 4 bases respectively, with 11 bases between them. CDR3 region: CASSSQGAGANVLTF. DNA of the CDR3: TGTGCCAGCAGCTCACAGGGAGCAGGGGCCAACGTCCTGACTTTC. The entire variable domain, with the rest obtained from reference TRBV5-4 and TRBJ2-6, is as follows: ETGVTQSPTHLIKTRGQQVTLRCSSQSGHNTVSWYQQALGQGPQFIFQYYREEENGRGNFPPRFSGLQFPNYSSELNVNALELDDSALYLCASSSQGAGANVLTFGAGSRLTVL.

This clone has a handful of counts. This chain uses TRBV4-1 with TRBJ2-7; 9 bases line up with TRBD1. CDR3 length equals 13 residues. Germline V CDR1 and CDR2: MGHRA, YSYEKL. V dropped 8 bases and J dropped 0; count of bases not matched to a gene: 2. The CDR3 loop is CASGTGSSYEQYF. CDR3 sequence (DNA): TGCGCCAGCGGGACAGGGAGCTCCTACGAGCAGTACTTC.

This clone turned up a few times. The chain has TRBV6-5 and TRBJ2-1; possible D gene TRBD2, 5 bases. Germline CDR1 reads MNHEY; CDR2 reads SVGAGI. This CDR3 has 15 amino acids. With 7 bases removed from V and 4 bases from J, the gap between germline ends came to 17 bases. CDR3 sequence reads: CASTSGRARYNEQFF. Written as DNA, the CDR3 is TGTGCCAGCACCTCGGGAAGGGCCCGTTACAATGAGCAGTTCTTC.

As regards this clone: This CDR3 is also generated by other DNA sequences in the sample. The gene calls are TRBV27 and TRBJ2-3; tentatively, D is TRBD2 (5 bases). This CDR3 region has 13 residues. Trimming cost V 2 bases and J 6 bases, with 9 bases left between them. CDR1 MNHEY and CDR2 SMNVEV come from the germline V gene (reference sequence). CDR3 bases: TGTGCCAGCAGTTTAAGCCGCGGGGATACGCAGTATTTT. Protein: CASSLSRGDTQYF.

This clone was seen a few times. V gene TRBV27 combines with J gene TRBJ2-1; 8 bases are shared with TRBD1. CDR3 length: 12 amino acids. Germline trimming cut 6 bases from V and 9 bases from J; bases unmatched to any gene: 4. Germline V gene data show CDR1 as MNHEY and CDR2 as SMNVEV (reference sequence). DNA for the CDR3: TGTGCCAGCAGGGCAGGACAGGGTGAGCAGTTCTTC. The encoded protein is CASRAGQGEQFF.

This clone appeared many times. The chain is built from TRBV4-3 and TRBJ2-1, with no clear D. There are 14 residues in the CDR3. The V end lost 0 bases, the J end lost 4 bases, and 7 bases lay between the germline ends. Germline CDR1 is LGHNA and CDR2 is YSLEER. The CDR3 region has the DNA TGCGCCAGCAGCCAAGAATTCCGTTACAATGAGCAGTTCTTC. Its protein product is CASSQEFRYNEQFF.

This clone has just a few counts. The chain employs TRBV25-1 and TRBJ2-7; possible D gene TRBD2, 6 bases. V lost 6 bases and J 1 base, leaving 10 bases between the germline ends. CDR3 length: 13 amino acids. Germline CDR1 and CDR2: MGHDK and SYGVNS. The CDR3 DNA reads as TGTGCCAGCAGGGGGGGATATTCCTACGAGCAGTACTTC. It specifies CASRGGYSYEQYF.

The chain links TRBV10-1 to TRBJ2-2; 9 bases align to TRBD2. Looked up from germline, CDR1 is WNHNN and CDR2 is SYGVQD (reference sequence). The CDR3 spans 16 residues. V was clipped by 6 bases and J by 0 bases; unmatched bases: 5. The CDR3 loop is CASSLAGRTNTGELFF. The CDR3 DNA sequence: TGCGCCAGCAGCCTAGCGGGGCGGACGAACACCGGGGAGCTGTTTTTT.

This clone showed up just a few times. V and J are TRBV27 and TRBJ2-5; maybe TRBD2 (7 bases). Trimming stripped 4 bases from V and 4 bases from J, with 13 bases between. This CDR3 comprises 14 residues. Germline V gives CDR1 MNHEY, CDR2 SMNVEV (reference sequence). CDR3 protein: CASSWGGRGETQYF. CDR3 DNA: TGTGCCAGCAGTTGGGGGGGCCGGGGAGAGACCCAGTACTTC.

This rearrangement joins TRBV28 to TRBJ2-2; D is unclear. Germline CDR1 MDHEN, CDR2 SYDVKM. This CDR3 spans 13 amino acids. V was cut by 1 base and J by 2 bases, with 2 bases left in between. The CDR3 is CASSLYNTGELFF. The CDR3 DNA sequence: TGTGCCAGCAGTTTATACAACACCGGGGAGCTGTTTTTT. Using reference TRBV28 and TRBJ2-2 for the parts outside the CDR3, the full variable domain is DVKVTQSSRYLVKRTGEKVFLECVQDMDHENMFWYRQDPGLGLRLIYFSYDVKMKEKGDIPEGYSVSREKKERFSLILESASTNQTSMYLCASSLYNTGELFFGEGSRLTVL.

A few counts support this clone. This sequence joins TRBV2 and TRBJ2-6; D is ambiguous. Germline CDR1 SNHLY, CDR2 FYNNEI. The V end lost 7 bases, the J end lost 2 bases, and 12 bases lay between the germline ends. CDR3 size: 15 residues. The CDR3: CASNTGPPGANVLTF. The CDR3 DNA follows: TGTGCCAGCAACACCGGGCCCCCTGGGGCCAACGTCCTGACTTTC.

In this sample, this clone turned up many times. This CDR3 is CAIKETSETDTQYF. CDR3 nucleotides: TGTGCCATAAAGGAGACTAGCGAGACAGATACGCAGTATTTT. The chain is built from TRBV21-1 and TRBJ2-3; TRBD2, the table's D call, lacks a check against the DNA. TRBV21-1 constitutes a pseudogene. The CDR3 has 14 residues.

A few counts support this clone. This chain uses TRBV5-6 with TRBJ1-2, with 8 bases fitting TRBD1. CDR3 length equals 17 residues. Germline loops: CDR1 SGHDT, CDR2 YYEEEE. Unmatched junction bases numbered 14, after V lost 0 bases and J lost 7 bases. CDR3 loop: CASSLAGQGAPLSGYTF. DNA of the CDR3: TGTGCCAGCAGCTTGGCAGGGCAGGGGGCGCCTCTAAGTGGCTACACCTTC.